This TCR beta chain originates from a study of blood T cell repertoires in COVID-19. Study in general: PBMCs, B-cell-depleted T cells, or T cells were the source of the cDNA or gDNA that made up the material.

Some clones are missing from TCRdb's copy, which holds only in-frame ones; the method was immunoSEQ multiplex PCR. The table shows approximately 500,000 clones, with roughly 87% occurring only once. The V and J ends lost 1 base and 5 bases, in that order; junction bases with no gene match: 2. The CDR3 length is 15 residues. Germline assignment: CDR1 MGHRA and CDR2 YSYEKL. This TCR was sampled from a man in his late teens or twenties with COVID-19, enrolled during active disease. The source material was peripheral blood. V and J are TRBV4-1 and TRBJ2-5; 12 nucleotides agree with TRBD2. CDR3 coding DNA: TGCGCCAGCAGCCAAGCTAGCGGGGGGGCCGAGACCCAGTACTTC. Protein product: CASSQASGGAETQYF.